These T cell receptor beta chains were read from a single sample in a study of T cell responses to AZD1222 COVID-19 vaccine. Data came from immunoSEQ multiplex PCR; TCRdb stores just in-frame clones and leaves some out. The repertoire holds about 120,000 clones, about 89% seen once, with under 11% in the top ten. The sample in question was peripheral blood, obtained on day 0 of AZD1222 vaccination. These receptor sequences come from an adult in good health. Each CDR3 is given with its conserved first and last residue. A D gene is named only where the DNA matches it firmly. The size field is filled for only some rows; it gives once, few, many or a size class.

v_call	j_call	d_call	clone_size	cdr3_aa	cdr3_nt
TRBV7-9	TRBJ1-1	-	once	CASSLAVGAGEAFF	TGTGCCAGCAGCTTAGCAGTGGGGGCAGGGGAAGCTTTCTTT
TRBV19	TRBJ1-2	-	once	CASSIGPLRGGYGYTF	TGTGCCAGTAGTATCGGGCCCCTGCGAGGGGGCTATGGCTACACCTTC
TRBV18	TRBJ1-5	TRBD1	-	CASSPSNTRGKGQPQHF	TGTGCCAGCTCACCATCGAATACCAGGGGGAAAGGCCAGCCCCAGCATTTT
TRBV9	TRBJ1-1	-	-	CASSVELQNTEAFF	TGTGCCAGCAGCGTAGAACTCCAGAACACTGAAGCTTTCTTT
TRBV7-9	TRBJ2-7	-	few	CASSWGEYEQYF	TGTGCCAGCAGCTGGGGGGAGTACGAGCAGTACTTC
TRBV28	TRBJ1-1	-	-	CASRSVNTEAFF	TGTGCCAGCAGATCAGTGAACACTGAAGCTTTCTTT
TRBV7-8	TRBJ2-7	TRBD1	few	CASSLGSGQGGEQYF	TGTGCCAGCAGCTTAGGATCGGGACAGGGCGGGGAGCAGTACTTC
TRBV28	TRBJ1-6	-	-	CASSRGRRPDSPLHF	TGTGCCAGCAGCAGGGGCAGGAGGCCTGATTCACCCCTCCACTTT
TRBV9	TRBJ2-1	-	-	CARGRRKGEQFF	TGTGCCAGGGGGCGCCGCAAGGGTGAGCAGTTCTTC
TRBV7-2	TRBJ1-2	-	-	CASSLEVRGGYGYTF	TGTGCCAGCAGCTTAGAAGTCAGGGGAGGCTATGGCTACACCTTC
TRBV5-4	TRBJ2-7	-	-	CASSLDLTRAYSSYEQYF	TGTGCCAGCAGCTTGGACTTAACCCGGGCCTACAGCTCCTACGAGCAGTACTTC
TRBV7-8	TRBJ2-7	TRBD2	-	CASSPGTTTYYEQYF	TGTGCCAGCAGCCCCGGGACTACTACATACTACGAGCAGTACTTC
TRBV7-9	TRBJ1-4	-	-	CASSPRTGLGEKLFF	TGTGCCAGCAGCCCCCGTACAGGGTTAGGTGAAAAACTGTTTTTT
TRBV27	TRBJ2-7	TRBD2	-	CASRAVPAGRGEQYF	TGTGCCAGCAGAGCGGTTCCAGCGGGAAGAGGCGAGCAGTACTTC
TRBV19	TRBJ2-2	TRBD1	-	CASSMVDRGSIRELFF	TGTGCCAGTAGTATGGTAGACAGGGGGTCCATTCGGGAGCTGTTTTTT
TRBV7-6	TRBJ1-2	-	-	CASSLDAGNYGYTF	TGTGCCAGCAGCTTAGACGCAGGCAACTATGGCTACACCTTC
TRBV6-6	TRBJ2-7	-	once	CASTRGYEQYF	TGTGCCAGCACCAGAGGCTACGAGCAGTACTTC
TRBV9	TRBJ1-2	-	-	CASSARGLRGGYTF	TGTGCCAGCAGCGCCCGGGGGCTACGGGGTGGCTACACCTTC
TRBV29-1	TRBJ1-1	TRBD1	-	CSAWGQGASEAFF	TGCAGCGCCTGGGGGCAGGGGGCGTCTGAAGCTTTCTTT
TRBV28	TRBJ2-3	TRBD2	-	CASSTFMGGTDTQYF	TGTGCCAGCAGTACCTTTATGGGGGGGACAGATACGCAGTATTTT
TRBV3-1/TRBV3-2	TRBJ1-1	-	once	CASSQVKSVAFF	TGTGCCAGCAGCCAAGTCAAGTCAGTAGCTTTCTTT
TRBV18	TRBJ1-1	-	-	CASSLDVGEAFF	TGTGCCAGCTCACTCGACGTCGGTGAAGCTTTCTTT
TRBV9	TRBJ1-2	-	once	CASSVAQGVYGYTF	TGTGCCAGCAGCGTAGCCCAGGGTGTCTATGGCTACACCTTC
TRBV30	TRBJ2-2	-	once	CAWSQGLGTGELFF	TGTGCCTGGAGTCAAGGGCTGGGCACCGGGGAGCTGTTTTTT
TRBV18	TRBJ1-1	TRBD1	few	CASSRDSRGTEAFF	TGTGCCAGCTCCCGGGACAGCCGTGGGACTGAAGCTTTCTTT
TRBV14	TRBJ1-4	-	-	CASSQADREKLFF	TGTGCCAGCAGCCAAGCGGATCGGGAAAAACTGTTTTTT
TRBV4-3	TRBJ1-3	-	-	CASSPRDTLGGNTIYF	TGCGCCAGCAGCCCCCGGGACACCCTAGGGGGAAACACCATATATTTT
TRBV28	TRBJ2-3	TRBD2	-	CASSLGLAGGTADTQYF	TGTGCCAGCAGTTTAGGGCTCGCGGGAGGGACCGCGGATACGCAGTATTTT
TRBV27	TRBJ2-7	-	-	CASSQTGASYEQYF	TGTGCCAGCAGTCAGACAGGAGCCTCCTACGAGCAGTACTTC
TRBV5-1	TRBJ2-7	TRBD1	-	CASSGDRGEQYF	TGCGCCAGCAGCGGGGACAGGGGCGAGCAGTACTTC
TRBV5-4	TRBJ1-2	-	-	CASSLKAGNYGYTF	TGTGCCAGCAGCTTGAAGGCGGGGAACTATGGCTACACCTTC